This T cell receptor (beta chain) was retrieved from a study of blood T cell dynamics during melanoma immunotherapy. Study-wide points: At W3, later disease-control patients showed bifurcated PBMC repertoire changes, unlike progressors.

The CDR3 sequence is 14 residues long. V was cut by 2 bases and J by 4 bases, with 11 bases left in between. The V gene's germline CDR1 is SGHTA and CDR2 FQGNSA. To note about this clone: Its antigen is as yet unknown.

Indicated time point: pre-treatment baseline. At 12 weeks after first infusion, RECIST 1.1 defined response for most patients. Using immunoSEQ multiplex PCR, the repertoire was profiled, and TCRdb retains in-frame clones only, with some absent. The sample shows thousands of clones, roughly four fifths of them seen only once. The sample here was blood, taken from a patient treated with checkpoint blockade. The clonotype was recovered from a human donor with melanoma. The chain combines TRBV7-2 with TRBJ1-2; D remains ambiguous. CDR3 in amino acids: CASSLPQAPYGYTF. DNA of the CDR3: TGTGCCAGCAGCTTACCCCAGGCGCCCTATGGCTACACCTTC.